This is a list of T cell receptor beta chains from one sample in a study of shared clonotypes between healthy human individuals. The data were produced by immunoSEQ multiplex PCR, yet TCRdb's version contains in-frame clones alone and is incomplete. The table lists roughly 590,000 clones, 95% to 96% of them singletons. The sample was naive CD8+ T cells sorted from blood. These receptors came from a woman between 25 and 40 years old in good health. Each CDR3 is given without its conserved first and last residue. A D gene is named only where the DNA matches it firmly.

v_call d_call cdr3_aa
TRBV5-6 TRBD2 ASSLGLAGAWGEQY
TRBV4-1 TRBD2 ASSPTWEREYYTQY
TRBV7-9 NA ASSHRGGLMNTEAF
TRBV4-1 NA ASSQDSGPSEAF
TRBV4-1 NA ASSQVEADTQY
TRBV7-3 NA ASSPAGGSQPQH
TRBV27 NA ASTPWGALSISTDTQY
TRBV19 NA ASRWGGTEAF
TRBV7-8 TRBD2 ASSLAGTSGRFTDTQY
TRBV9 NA ASSAPGGSYEQY
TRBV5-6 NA ASSLSGDENQPQH
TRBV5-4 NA ASSGSSSEYSSYNEQF
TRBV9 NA ASSLGKNTEAF
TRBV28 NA ASSLWRPSSGNTIY
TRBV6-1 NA ASSEWGLGRGELF
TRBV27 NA ASSSGTPNNEQF
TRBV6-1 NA ASSEGTPYEQY
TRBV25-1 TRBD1 ASSDRGQLNEKLF
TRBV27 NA ASSSQLYEQF
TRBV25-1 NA ASSWQGSTNEKLF
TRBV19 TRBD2 ASSMASGPYEQY
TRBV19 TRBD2 ASSGGLAGYEQY
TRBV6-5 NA ASSSLHEQF
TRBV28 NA ATTLTGLNQPQH
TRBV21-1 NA ASSKVAGSEFTDTQY
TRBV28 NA ASRPTVTGRYEQY
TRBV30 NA AWSDSFYNEQF
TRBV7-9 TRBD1 ASSSTGPYSEQY
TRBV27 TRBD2 ASSELAGRNNEQF
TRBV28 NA ASSHVRDFSYNEQF
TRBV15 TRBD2 ATSGIAGGYTGELF
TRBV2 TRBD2 ASRANDGPGGETQY
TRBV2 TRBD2 ASTATEWGLAAPYEQY
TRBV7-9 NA ASSLDRNEQY
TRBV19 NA ASSILAQGTEAF
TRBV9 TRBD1 ASSGNGTANNYEQY
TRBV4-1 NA ASSQGTGEQF
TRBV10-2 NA ASTAGNTEAF
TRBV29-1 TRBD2 SVSGSNEQF
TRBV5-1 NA ASSFRTPVGIEQY
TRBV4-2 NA ASREDTEAF
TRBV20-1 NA SARTSYEQY
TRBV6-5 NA ASSSSTVSYGYT
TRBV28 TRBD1 ATTQGDSSYNEQF
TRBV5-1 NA ASTLAGTTYEQY
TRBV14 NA ASSPQGWETQY
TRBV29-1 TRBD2 SATSGGNSYNEQF
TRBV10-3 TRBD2 AISDYVIAGTYEQY
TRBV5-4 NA ASSLGLFDEQY
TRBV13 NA ASSQRGSNQPQH
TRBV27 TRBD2 ASSLSRGTRFYEQY
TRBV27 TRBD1 ASSFGTGYEKLF
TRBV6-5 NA ASSYPHGEQF
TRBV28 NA ATGAQGNEAF
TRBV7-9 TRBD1 ASSFRGQYDEQY
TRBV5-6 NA ASSGINRHLF
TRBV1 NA TSSQQRLLAKNIQY